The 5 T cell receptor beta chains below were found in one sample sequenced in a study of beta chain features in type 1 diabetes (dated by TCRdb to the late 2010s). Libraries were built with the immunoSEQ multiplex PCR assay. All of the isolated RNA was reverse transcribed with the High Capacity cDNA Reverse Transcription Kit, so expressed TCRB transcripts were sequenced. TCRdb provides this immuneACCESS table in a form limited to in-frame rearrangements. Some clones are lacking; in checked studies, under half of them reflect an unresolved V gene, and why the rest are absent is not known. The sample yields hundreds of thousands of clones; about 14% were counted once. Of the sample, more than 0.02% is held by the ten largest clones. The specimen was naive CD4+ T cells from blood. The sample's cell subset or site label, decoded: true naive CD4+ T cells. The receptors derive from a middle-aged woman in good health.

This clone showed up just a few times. The CDR3 region is CASSLSMRGGLPSSYEQYF. CDR3 DNA: TGTGCCAGCAGCTTATCTATGCGCGGGGGTCTACCTAGCTCCTACGAGCAGTACTTC. The rearrangement links TRBV7-9 to TRBJ2-7, with TRBD2 identical over 7 bases. This CDR3 comprises 19 residues. Germline CDR1 reads SEHNR; CDR2 reads FQNEAQ (reference sequence). V dropped 2 bases and J dropped 0; count of bases not matched to a gene: 16.

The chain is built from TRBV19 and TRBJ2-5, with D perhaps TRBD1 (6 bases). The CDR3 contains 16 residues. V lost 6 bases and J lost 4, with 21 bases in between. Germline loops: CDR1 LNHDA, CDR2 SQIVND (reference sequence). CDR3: CASSNGQSPGGETQYF. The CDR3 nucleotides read TGTGCCAGTAGCAATGGACAGTCACCAGGCGGAGAGACCCAGTACTTC.

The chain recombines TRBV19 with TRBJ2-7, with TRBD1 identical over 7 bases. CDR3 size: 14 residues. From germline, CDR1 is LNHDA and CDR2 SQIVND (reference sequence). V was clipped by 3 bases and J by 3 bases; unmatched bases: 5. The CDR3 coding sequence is TGTGCCAGTAGTATTGGGGGACAGAACTACGAGCAGTACTTC. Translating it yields CASSIGGQNYEQYF.

CDR3 nucleotide sequence: TGTGCCAGCAGCTTAGGGGGGACTCTTGGCTACACCTTC. Its translation is CASSLGGTLGYTF. The rearrangement joins TRBV13 to TRBJ1-2, with D tentatively TRBD1 (5 bases). The CDR3 is made up of 13 amino acids. Germline lookup yields CDR1 PRHDT and CDR2 FYEKMQ (reference sequence). V lost 0 bases and J 7 bases, leaving 9 bases between the germline ends.

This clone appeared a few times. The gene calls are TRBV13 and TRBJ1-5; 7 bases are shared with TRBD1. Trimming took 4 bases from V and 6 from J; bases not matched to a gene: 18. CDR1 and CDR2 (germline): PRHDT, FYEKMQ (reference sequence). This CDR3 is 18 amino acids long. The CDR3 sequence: CASSSRGPGLGQPQPQHF. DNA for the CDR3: TGTGCCAGCAGCTCAAGGGGACCCGGGTTGGGACAGCCTCAGCCCCAGCATTTT.